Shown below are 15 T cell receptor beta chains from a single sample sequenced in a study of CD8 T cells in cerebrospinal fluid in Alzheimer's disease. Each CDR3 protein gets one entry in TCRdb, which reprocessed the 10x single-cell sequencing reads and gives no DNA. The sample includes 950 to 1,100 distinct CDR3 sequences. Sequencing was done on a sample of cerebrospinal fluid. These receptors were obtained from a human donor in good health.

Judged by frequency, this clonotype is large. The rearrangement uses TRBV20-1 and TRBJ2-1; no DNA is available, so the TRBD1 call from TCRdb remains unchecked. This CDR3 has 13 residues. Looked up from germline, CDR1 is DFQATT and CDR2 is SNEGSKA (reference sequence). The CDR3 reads CSAIAGVINEQFF.

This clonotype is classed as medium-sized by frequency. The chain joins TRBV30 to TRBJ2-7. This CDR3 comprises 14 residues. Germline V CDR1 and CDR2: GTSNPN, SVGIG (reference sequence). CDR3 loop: CAWSIDRNYYEQYF.

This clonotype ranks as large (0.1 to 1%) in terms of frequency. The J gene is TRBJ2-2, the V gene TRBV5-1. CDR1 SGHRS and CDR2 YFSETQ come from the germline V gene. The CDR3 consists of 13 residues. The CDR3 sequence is CASSLPDVGELFF.

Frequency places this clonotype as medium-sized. The CDR3 loop reads CSARDPGVYEQYF. The J gene is TRBJ2-7, the V gene TRBV20-1; the D call of TRBD1 rests on TCRdb alone, since no DNA is present to check it. Germline V gene data show CDR1 as DFQATT and CDR2 as SNEGSKA (reference sequence). CDR3 length: 13 amino acids.

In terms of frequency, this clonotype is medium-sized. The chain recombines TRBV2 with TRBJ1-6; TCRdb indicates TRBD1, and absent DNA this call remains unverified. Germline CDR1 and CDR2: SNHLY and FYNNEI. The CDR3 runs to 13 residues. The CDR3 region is CASRTGGNSPLHF. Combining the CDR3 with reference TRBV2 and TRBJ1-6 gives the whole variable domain EPEVTQTPSHQVTQMGQEVILRCVPISNHLYFYWYRQILGQKVEFLVSFYNNEISEKSEIFDDQFSVERPDGSNFTLKIRSTKLEDSAMYFCASRTGGNSPLHFGNGTRLTVT.

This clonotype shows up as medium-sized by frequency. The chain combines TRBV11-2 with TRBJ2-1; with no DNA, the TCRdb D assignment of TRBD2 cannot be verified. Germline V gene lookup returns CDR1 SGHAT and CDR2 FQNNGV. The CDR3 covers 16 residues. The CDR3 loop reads CASSLYGASGGIVQFF.

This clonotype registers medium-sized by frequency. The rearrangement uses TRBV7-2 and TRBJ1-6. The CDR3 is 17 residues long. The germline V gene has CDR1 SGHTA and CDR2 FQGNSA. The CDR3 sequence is CASSLGQDRSYNSPLHF.

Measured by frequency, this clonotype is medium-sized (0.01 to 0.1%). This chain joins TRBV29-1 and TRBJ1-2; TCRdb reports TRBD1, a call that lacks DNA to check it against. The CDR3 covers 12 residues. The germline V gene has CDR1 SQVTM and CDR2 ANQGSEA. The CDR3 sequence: CSGGDSYYGYTF.

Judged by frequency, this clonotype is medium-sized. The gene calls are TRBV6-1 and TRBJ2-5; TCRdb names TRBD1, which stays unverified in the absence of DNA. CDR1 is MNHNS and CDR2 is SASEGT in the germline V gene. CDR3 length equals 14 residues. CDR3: CASLRGTIQETQYF.

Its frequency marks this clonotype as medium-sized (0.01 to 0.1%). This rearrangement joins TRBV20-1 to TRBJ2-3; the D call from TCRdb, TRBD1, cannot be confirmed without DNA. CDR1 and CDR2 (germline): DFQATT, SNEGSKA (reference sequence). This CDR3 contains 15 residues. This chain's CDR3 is CSVKRSRQGSPTQYF.

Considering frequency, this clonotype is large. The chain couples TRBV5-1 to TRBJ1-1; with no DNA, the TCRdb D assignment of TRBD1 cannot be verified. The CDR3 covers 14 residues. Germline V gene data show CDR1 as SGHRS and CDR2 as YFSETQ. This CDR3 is CASSLTVPAPEAFF.

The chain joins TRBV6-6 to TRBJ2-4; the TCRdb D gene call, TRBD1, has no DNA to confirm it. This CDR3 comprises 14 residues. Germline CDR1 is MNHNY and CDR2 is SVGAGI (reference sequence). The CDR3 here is CASSPGTGGNIQYF.

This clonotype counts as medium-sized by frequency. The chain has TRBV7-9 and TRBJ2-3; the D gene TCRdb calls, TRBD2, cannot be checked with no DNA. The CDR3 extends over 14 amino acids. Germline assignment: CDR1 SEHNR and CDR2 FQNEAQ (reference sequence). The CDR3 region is CASVGLGGTGTQYF.

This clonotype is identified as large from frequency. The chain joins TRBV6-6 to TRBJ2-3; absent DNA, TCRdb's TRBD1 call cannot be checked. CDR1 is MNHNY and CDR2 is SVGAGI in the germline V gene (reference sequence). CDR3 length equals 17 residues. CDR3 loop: CASSPGGGRGLGDTQYF.

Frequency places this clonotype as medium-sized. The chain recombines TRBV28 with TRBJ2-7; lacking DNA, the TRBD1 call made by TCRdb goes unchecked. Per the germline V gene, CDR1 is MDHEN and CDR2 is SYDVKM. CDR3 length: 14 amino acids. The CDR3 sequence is CASSLAGTINEQYF.